This TCR beta chain was captured by sequencing in a study of T-cell memory formation after mild COVID-19. Overall study context: The TCR clusters were mostly specific to one donor. Findings of the study overall: Certain responding clones were present in pre-infection memory, suggesting participation of cross-reactive memory. Contracting clones from day 15 to 85 had balanced CD4/CD8; later expanders favoured CD4+.

From the 5' RACE reads, TCRdb called clonotypes with MiXCR, one entry per CDR3 protein. The table lists 80,000 to 130,000 distinct CDR3 sequences, around 10% of them singletons, with approximately 40% in the top ten. V gave up 5 bases and J gave up 5 bases; unmatched junction bases: 8. Germline values: CDR1 SEHNR, CDR2 FQNEAQ (reference sequence). The CDR3 spans 14 residues. This clonotype has just a few counts. Its antigen is currently unknown. The clonotype was recovered from a young man who had mild COVID-19 (a few samples of this study predate the infection). Cell type and time point are not known. The specimen sequenced was PBMCs or a T cell subset sorted from them (not recorded which). The chain is built from TRBV7-9 and TRBJ2-5, with 7 bases identical to TRBD1. CDR3 amino acids: CASSDRQGSETQYF. In DNA form, the CDR3 reads TGTGCCAGCAGCGATCGACAGGGCTCGGAGACCCAGTACTTC.